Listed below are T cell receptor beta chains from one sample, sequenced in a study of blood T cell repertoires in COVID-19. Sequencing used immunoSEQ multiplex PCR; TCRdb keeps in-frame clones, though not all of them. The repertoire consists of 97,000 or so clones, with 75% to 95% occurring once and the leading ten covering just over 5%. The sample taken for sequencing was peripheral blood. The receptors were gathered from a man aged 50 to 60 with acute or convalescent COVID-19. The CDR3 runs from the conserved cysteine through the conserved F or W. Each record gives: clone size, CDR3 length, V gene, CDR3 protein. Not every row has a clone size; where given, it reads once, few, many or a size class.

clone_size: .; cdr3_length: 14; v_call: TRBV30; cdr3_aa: CAWSQGAGTNEQFF
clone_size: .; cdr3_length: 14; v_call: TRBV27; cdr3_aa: CASSWGQTTEKLFF
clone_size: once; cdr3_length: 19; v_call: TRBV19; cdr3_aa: CASMATVGLEDGLDYGYTF
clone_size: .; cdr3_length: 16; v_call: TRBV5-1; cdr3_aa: CASSLEGQGLNTEAFF
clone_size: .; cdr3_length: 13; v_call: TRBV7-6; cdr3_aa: CASSSTGDYGYTF
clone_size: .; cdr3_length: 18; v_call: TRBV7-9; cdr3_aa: CASTKGSQPLIFTDTQYF
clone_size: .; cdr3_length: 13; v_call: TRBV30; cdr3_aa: CAWSAESNQPQHF
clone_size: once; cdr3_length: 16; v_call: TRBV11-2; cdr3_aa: CASREKLAGGRDEQFF
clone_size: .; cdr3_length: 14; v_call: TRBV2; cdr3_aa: CASSYERGNQPQHF
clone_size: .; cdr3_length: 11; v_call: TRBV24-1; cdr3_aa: CATRGGDTQYF
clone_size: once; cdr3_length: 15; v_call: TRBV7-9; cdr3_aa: CASSLLLAAYNEQFF
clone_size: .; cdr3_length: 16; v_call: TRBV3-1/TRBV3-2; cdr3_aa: CASSQVVVGRADGYTF
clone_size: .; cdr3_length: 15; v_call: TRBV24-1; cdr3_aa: CATSEAGQGADTQYF
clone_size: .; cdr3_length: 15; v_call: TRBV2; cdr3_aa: CASSTGQGVNQPQHF
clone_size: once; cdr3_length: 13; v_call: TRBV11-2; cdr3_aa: CASSPSMNTEAFF